A selection of T cell receptor beta chains follows, all from one sample in a study of cytomegalovirus exposure and HLA in healthy donors. Libraries were prepared by immunoSEQ multiplex PCR; TCRdb keeps only in-frame clonotypes and omits some of them. This table has around 300,000 clones, under 80% appearing once. Material: PBMCs. All receptors derive from a female donor in good health and CMV-seronegative. Each CDR3 is given with its conserved first and last residue. D genes are given only for firm matches. Only some rows state a clone size, as once, few, many or a class for expanded clones.

J: TRBJ1-4; V: TRBV6-1; size: -; D: -; DNA: TGTGCCAGCAGTCGGATAGGGGAGGTTTGGGAAAAACTGTTTTTT; CDR3: CASSRIGEVWEKLFF
J: TRBJ2-3; V: TRBV13; size: few; D: -; DNA: TGTGCCAGCAGCCAGGACCACACCGCGGGTACGCAGTATTTT; CDR3: CASSQDHTAGTQYF
J: TRBJ1-2; V: TRBV2; size: -; D: -; DNA: TGTGCCAGCAGTGATGCCCCTCGGGGCTATGGCTACACCTTC; CDR3: CASSDAPRGYGYTF
J: TRBJ2-7; V: TRBV6-5; size: -; D: -; DNA: TGTGCCAGCAGTTCACGGTACGAGCAGTACTTC; CDR3: CASSSRYEQYF
J: TRBJ1-1; V: TRBV18; size: -; D: -; DNA: TGTGCCAGCTCACTTATTTCAGGAACGAACACTGAAGCTTTCTTT; CDR3: CASSLISGTNTEAFF
J: TRBJ1-4; V: TRBV5-1; size: -; D: -; DNA: TGCGCCAGCAGCTTCGGGGGGATGGAAAAACTGTTTTTT; CDR3: CASSFGGMEKLFF
J: TRBJ1-2; V: TRBV2; size: -; D: -; DNA: TGTGCCAGCACCCAGGAGGCATCGGGTGGCTACACCTTC; CDR3: CASTQEASGGYTF
J: TRBJ1-1; V: TRBV2; size: -; D: TRBD1; DNA: TGTGCCAGCAGACCCGGGACAGCAAACACTGAAGCTTTCTTT; CDR3: CASRPGTANTEAFF
J: TRBJ2-7; V: TRBV14; size: few; D: -; DNA: TGTGCCAGCAGCCCCTACACAGGTTCGGACGAGCAGTACTTC; CDR3: CASSPYTGSDEQYF
J: TRBJ2-1; V: TRBV2; size: -; D: TRBD1; DNA: TGTGCCAGCAGTGAACTAGGGACAGGGAACTTCTTC; CDR3: CASSELGTGNFF
J: TRBJ2-7; V: TRBV7-7; size: few; D: TRBD1; DNA: TGTGCCAGCAGCTTGGGGGACAGGGGCGAGCAGTACTTC; CDR3: CASSLGDRGEQYF
J: TRBJ2-1; V: TRBV2; size: -; D: TRBD1; DNA: TGTGCCAGCAGTATTATCGGACAGGGGATGAGGGATGAGCAGTTCTTC; CDR3: CASSIIGQGMRDEQFF
J: TRBJ2-1; V: TRBV2; size: -; D: -; DNA: TGTGCCAGCAGGACGAGGGCCGAGCAGTTCTTC; CDR3: CASRTRAEQFF
J: TRBJ1-4; V: TRBV5-1; size: -; D: -; DNA: TGCGCCAGCGCTGGTGAAACAGGGCCGGCGGAAAAACTGTTTTTT; CDR3: CASAGETGPAEKLFF
J: TRBJ1-1; V: TRBV6-1; size: -; D: -; DNA: TGTGCCAGCAGTGGGTTTCAGGGGAACACTGAAGCTTTCTTT; CDR3: CASSGFQGNTEAFF
J: TRBJ2-7; V: TRBV4-1; size: -; D: -; DNA: TGCGCCAGCAGCCAAGACTCGCCTAGCTTTTTGTCGGACGAGCAGTACTTC; CDR3: CASSQDSPSFLSDEQYF
J: TRBJ1-2; V: TRBV2; size: -; D: TRBD1; DNA: TGTGCCAGCCAAGGTGACAGGGGTGACTATGGCTACACCTTC; CDR3: CASQGDRGDYGYTF
J: TRBJ2-7; V: TRBV2; size: -; D: -; DNA: TGTGCCAGCATTCCAACCAGGCACTCCTACGAGCAGTACTTC; CDR3: CASIPTRHSYEQYF
J: TRBJ2-1; V: TRBV6-5; size: -; D: TRBD2; DNA: TGTGCCAGCAGTAGAACCCCGGGGACTAGCTATGAGCAGTTCTTC; CDR3: CASSRTPGTSYEQFF
J: TRBJ1-2; V: TRBV7-9; size: -; D: TRBD1; DNA: TGTGCCAGCAGCGGACAGGGTAACTATGGCTACACCTTC; CDR3: CASSGQGNYGYTF
J: TRBJ2-7; V: TRBV7-9; size: -; D: -; DNA: TGTGCCAGCAGCTTAGGACTAAGCGTGTCCTACGAGCAGTACTTC; CDR3: CASSLGLSVSYEQYF
J: TRBJ1-1; V: TRBV11-3; size: -; D: -; DNA: TGTGCCAGCAGCCCAACGGGACACTTGAACACTGAAGCTTTCTTT; CDR3: CASSPTGHLNTEAFF
J: TRBJ2-5; V: TRBV6-5; size: -; D: -; DNA: TGTGCCAGCAGTTACAAGAAAGGGGCATACCAGTACTTC; CDR3: CASSYKKGAYQYF
J: TRBJ2-3; V: TRBV11-2; size: few; D: TRBD2; DNA: TGTGCCAGCAGCTCCGGCGGGGGGCCATCCTACACAGATACGCAGTATTTT; CDR3: CASSSGGGPSYTDTQYF
J: TRBJ2-7; V: TRBV6-5; size: -; D: TRBD2; DNA: TGTGCCAGCCGCCTAACTAGCGGGAGCTACGAGCAGTACTTC; CDR3: CASRLTSGSYEQYF
J: TRBJ2-3; V: TRBV9; size: -; D: TRBD2; DNA: TGTGCCAGCACCGGGATGAGGGAGGGCTCAGATACGCAGTATTTT; CDR3: CASTGMREGSDTQYF
J: TRBJ2-1; V: TRBV9; size: -; D: -; DNA: TGTGCCAGCAGCGTAGTCATCCCCTGGTCGGGGTCCTACAATGAGCAGTTCTTC; CDR3: CASSVVIPWSGSYNEQFF
J: TRBJ1-5; V: TRBV30; size: -; D: TRBD1; DNA: TGTGCCTGGAGTGTACGAGACAGGGGTACGGGTCAGCCCCAGCATTTT; CDR3: CAWSVRDRGTGQPQHF
J: TRBJ2-7; V: TRBV28; size: -; D: TRBD1; DNA: TGTGCCAGCAGTTTGAGTCAGGGGGCGTACGAGCAGTACTTC; CDR3: CASSLSQGAYEQYF
J: TRBJ2-7; V: TRBV19; size: -; D: TRBD2; DNA: TGTGCCAGTAGTATGATGCTAGCGGGAACCAACGAGCAGTACTTC; CDR3: CASSMMLAGTNEQYF
J: TRBJ2-3; V: TRBV7-9; size: -; D: TRBD2; DNA: TGTTCCAGCAGGAGTTTTAGCGGGAGCTCCACAGATACGCAGTATTTT; CDR3: CSSRSFSGSSTDTQYF
J: TRBJ2-1; V: TRBV2; size: -; D: -; DNA: TGTGCCACCGGGAGAGGGTCCTACAATGAGCAGTTCTTC; CDR3: CATGRGSYNEQFF
J: TRBJ2-7; V: TRBV6-1; size: -; D: -; DNA: TGTGCCAGCCGGGAGCCCTCCTACGAGCAGTACTTC; CDR3: CASREPSYEQYF
J: TRBJ2-5; V: TRBV15; size: -; D: -; DNA: TGTGCCACCAGCGGCCTCTTAGGACAGCAAGAGACCCAGTACTTC; CDR3: CATSGLLGQQETQYF
J: TRBJ1-1; V: TRBV11-2; size: once; D: -; DNA: TGTGCCAGCAGTGCAGGGCCCGGGAACACTGAAGCTTTCTTT; CDR3: CASSAGPGNTEAFF
J: TRBJ1-5; V: TRBV5-4; size: -; D: -; DNA: TGTGCCAGCAGCCTCACCCTCTATAGCAATCAGCCCCAGCATTTT; CDR3: CASSLTLYSNQPQHF
J: TRBJ2-3; V: TRBV4-1; size: -; D: -; DNA: TGCGCCAGCAGCCTGCAACACCCGGGAGTCACAGATACGCAGTATTTT; CDR3: CASSLQHPGVTDTQYF
J: TRBJ1-2; V: TRBV28; size: -; D: -; DNA: TGTGCCAGCAGTTTGGGCAGGAACTATGGCTACACCTTC; CDR3: CASSLGRNYGYTF
J: TRBJ1-1; V: TRBV20-1; size: few; D: -; DNA: TGCAGGATTACAGGGAACACTGAAGCTTTCTTT; CDR3: CRITGNTEAFF
J: TRBJ1-1; V: TRBV7-9; size: -; D: -; DNA: TGTGCCAGCAGCTTATTGGGCAGGGCCGAGCGAGCTTTCTTT; CDR3: CASSLLGRAERAFF
J: TRBJ1-4; V: TRBV7-9; size: once; D: TRBD1; DNA: TGTGCCAGCAGCTTGAAGGGGGCGGGTAATGAAAAACTGTTTTTT; CDR3: CASSLKGAGNEKLFF
J: TRBJ2-5; V: TRBV7-9; size: -; D: TRBD2; DNA: TGTGCCAGCAGCTTAGGAGGCGGGAGAAAGAGCCAAGAGACCCAGTACTTC; CDR3: CASSLGGGRKSQETQYF
J: TRBJ1-1; V: TRBV29-1; size: once; D: -; DNA: TGCAGCGCCTTAAAGCCTTTGAACACTGAAGCTTTCTTT; CDR3: CSALKPLNTEAFF
J: TRBJ1-1; V: TRBV28; size: -; D: TRBD1; DNA: TGTGCCAGCAGTTTGAGCTTAGGGACAGGGGATAAGCCTGAAGCTTTCTTT; CDR3: CASSLSLGTGDKPEAFF
J: TRBJ1-5; V: TRBV19; size: -; D: -; DNA: TGTGCCTCATCGGGGGGGTCTTATAGCAATCAGCCCCAGCATTTT; CDR3: CASSGGSYSNQPQHF
J: TRBJ2-7; V: TRBV5-4; size: once; D: -; DNA: TGTGCCAGCAGCCAAGGAGCAGGGTCTTCCGTCTACGAGCAGTACTTC; CDR3: CASSQGAGSSVYEQYF
J: TRBJ2-3; V: TRBV9; size: few; D: TRBD2; DNA: TGTGCCAGCAGCGTGACTAGCGGGTACACAGATACGCAGTATTTT; CDR3: CASSVTSGYTDTQYF
J: TRBJ1-5; V: TRBV6-5; size: few; D: TRBD1; DNA: TGTGCCAGCAGCCCCCGGGACAGGGAGCCCCAGCATTTT; CDR3: CASSPRDREPQHF
J: TRBJ2-5; V: TRBV5-8; size: -; D: -; DNA: TGTGCCAGCAGGACGGGATTGGGGACCCAGTACTTC; CDR3: CASRTGLGTQYF
J: TRBJ1-3; V: TRBV23-1; size: -; D: TRBD1; DNA: TGCGCCAGCAGTCAATCGCTGAGACAGGGGGTCTCTGGAAACACCATATATTTT; CDR3: CASSQSLRQGVSGNTIYF
J: TRBJ2-3; V: TRBV4-2; size: -; D: -; DNA: TGTGCCAGCAGCCAAGAACGGGAGCTATTCACAGATACGCAGTATTTT; CDR3: CASSQERELFTDTQYF
J: TRBJ2-1; V: TRBV18; size: few; D: -; DNA: TGTGCCAGCTCACCAAGTGGGGGACTGTACAATGAGCAGTTCTTC; CDR3: CASSPSGGLYNEQFF
J: TRBJ1-2; V: TRBV5-1; size: -; D: TRBD1; DNA: TGCGCCAGCAGCTTGGGACAGGGACGGTTTGGCTACACCTTC; CDR3: CASSLGQGRFGYTF
J: TRBJ2-1; V: TRBV5-4; size: -; D: -; DNA: TGTGCCAGCAGCTTCGGGGGAGGCCCCTACAATGAGCAGTTCTTC; CDR3: CASSFGGGPYNEQFF
J: TRBJ1-2; V: TRBV29-1; size: once; D: TRBD1; DNA: TGCAGCGTTGACTGGACAGGGACCAACTATGGCTACACCTTC; CDR3: CSVDWTGTNYGYTF
J: TRBJ2-1; V: TRBV2; size: -; D: TRBD1; DNA: TGTGCCAGCAGTACCCGATCGACAGGGAGCTCCTACAATGAGCAGTTCTTC; CDR3: CASSTRSTGSSYNEQFF
J: TRBJ1-4; V: TRBV28; size: -; D: -; DNA: TGTGCCAGCAGGGTGGGGGGGGCGGGTGAAAAACTGTTTTTT; CDR3: CASRVGGAGEKLFF
J: TRBJ1-1; V: TRBV30; size: -; D: -; DNA: TGTGCCTGGAAGGGGTATCCAGGCGTGAACACTGAAGCTTTCTTT; CDR3: CAWKGYPGVNTEAFF
J: TRBJ2-2; V: TRBV2; size: -; D: TRBD2; DNA: TGTGCCAGCAACCTAGGACCTAGCGGGAGGACCACCGGGGAGCTGTTTTTT; CDR3: CASNLGPSGRTTGELFF
J: TRBJ2-7; V: TRBV5-4; size: -; D: TRBD1; DNA: TGTGCCAGCAGCTTGGGGGACAGGGTTTCCTCCTACGAGCAGTACTTC; CDR3: CASSLGDRVSSYEQYF